Below, 26 T cell receptor beta chains from the same sample are listed, as sequenced in a study of spatial heterogeneity in lung cancer. TCRdb analysed the 5' RACE reads with MiXCR anew, one entry per CDR3 protein. The data hold around 87,000 distinct CDR3 sequences, with roughly 12% observed a single time. As to time point: sample taken at primary tumor resection. This specimen was PBMCs, taken at surgery. The receptors stem from a male donor with early-stage non-small cell lung cancer.

This clonotype occurred a few times. This chain links TRBV18 with TRBJ2-3; tentatively, D is TRBD1 (6 bases). From germline, CDR1 is KGHSH and CDR2 LQKENI. Between the trimmed V and J ends, which lost 9 bases and 0 bases, there was a span of 10 bases. The CDR3 loop spans 13 amino acids. The chain's CDR3 is CASAGASTDTQYF. CDR3 DNA: TGTGCCAGTGCAGGGGCTAGCACAGATACGCAGTATTTT.

This clonotype has just a few counts. V usage is TRBV29-1 and J usage is TRBJ2-3; unclear D gene. V was pared by 2 bases and J by 1 base, with 7 bases between. CDR3 length equals 13 residues. Germline lookup yields CDR1 SQVTM and CDR2 ANQGSEA. The CDR3 protein is CSVELLRTDTQYF. The CDR3 DNA reads TGCAGCGTTGAACTTCTGCGCACAGATACGCAGTATTTT.

In its sample, this clonotype was seen a few times. V usage is TRBV6-5 and J usage is TRBJ2-7; D gene unclear. Trimming pared 3 bases from V and 6 bases from J, leaving 12 bases between. This CDR3 has 13 residues. CDR1 and CDR2 from the germline V gene are MNHEY and SVGAGI. Here the CDR3 DNA reads TGTGCCAGCAGTTATTTGACCCGCTCCGAGCAGTACTTC. Its protein is CASSYLTRSEQYF.

This clonotype was seen a handful of times. This chain links TRBV15 with TRBJ1-3; possible D gene TRBD1, 5 bases. V lost 0 bases and J lost 0, with 9 bases in between. Germline assignment: CDR1 LNHNV and CDR2 YYDKDF (reference sequence). This CDR3 comprises 16 residues. CDR3 sequence (DNA): TGTGCCACCAGCAGAGATCGGGGCACCTCTGGAAACACCATATATTTT. Encoded protein: CATSRDRGTSGNTIYF.

Ten or more counts support this clonotype. The chain combines TRBV28 with TRBJ1-4; 9 positions match TRBD1. There are 14 residues in the CDR3. The V gene's germline CDR1 is MDHEN and CDR2 SYDVKM. With 5 bases clipped from V and 8 bases from J, the junction kept 6 bases outside the gene matches. The CDR3, as DNA: TGTGCCAGCAGTCGGACAGGGGCAGGGGAAAAACTGTTTTTT. This codes for CASSRTGAGEKLFF.

The rearrangement links TRBV20-1 to TRBJ2-5; TRBD1 might be the D (6 bases). Trimming pared 5 bases from V and 6 bases from J, leaving 22 bases between. CDR3 length: 15 amino acids. Germline CDR1 is DFQATT and CDR2 is SNEGSKA (reference sequence). CDR3 sequence reads: CSAPFPTGISQTQYF. The CDR3 nucleotides are TGCAGTGCTCCCTTCCCCACAGGGATCTCGCAGACCCAGTACTTC.

The J gene is TRBJ2-2, the V gene TRBV12-3 or TRBV12-4; 9 nucleotides agree with TRBD1. This CDR3 contains 16 residues. J gave up 4 bases and V 10 bases, and 13 bases lay outside the gene matches. In DNA form, the CDR3 reads TGTGCCACCGACTGGGAGAGGACAGGGGTCACCGGGGAGCTGTTTTTT. As protein: CATDWERTGVTGELFF.

J is TRBJ2-4 and V is TRBV13; D is uncertain. The CDR3 sequence is 13 residues long. The V and J ends lost 5 bases and 5 bases respectively, with 10 bases between them. Germline V gene lookup returns CDR1 PRHDT and CDR2 FYEKMQ (reference sequence). The CDR3 here is CASSKYNQNIQYF. CDR3 nucleotides: TGTGCCAGCAGCAAGTATAACCAAAACATTCAGTACTTC.

This clonotype was seen a few times. The genes are TRBV6-8 and TRBJ2-7; D is uncertain. This CDR3 has 12 amino acids. The V end was cut by 7 bases, the J end by 2 bases, with 9 bases between. CDR1 is MNHGY and CDR2 is SAAAGT in the germline V gene. Here the CDR3 reads CASTPSTYEQYF. The CDR3, as DNA: TGTGCCAGCACTCCCTCCACCTACGAGCAGTACTTC.

CDR3 residues: CAWSVGRGRGTQYF. In DNA, the CDR3 is TGTGCCTGGAGTGTAGGCAGGGGGAGAGGGACCCAGTACTTC. The gene calls are TRBV30 and TRBJ2-5; 7 bases match TRBD1. V lost 0 bases and J lost 7; bases outside the gene matches: 8. The CDR3 runs 14 residues. CDR1 is GTSNPN, CDR2 SVGIG, per germline (reference sequence).

The rearrangement joins TRBV9 to TRBJ2-3, with 8 bases that match TRBD2. V shed 1 base, J shed 6 bases, and the junction held 4 bases outside the gene matches. Germline CDR1 SGDLS, CDR2 YYNGEE. The CDR3 length is 14 residues. The CDR3 sequence: CASSVKAGADTQYF. For the CDR3, the DNA is TGTGCCAGCAGCGTAAAAGCGGGAGCTGATACGCAGTATTTT.

This clonotype appeared a few times. The chain links TRBV29-1 to TRBJ2-3; no clear D. The CDR3 is 12 amino acids. The V end was cut by 0 bases, the J end by 4 bases, with 5 bases between. From germline, CDR1 is SQVTM and CDR2 ANQGSEA. CDR3 sequence reads: CSVEETADTQYF. In DNA form, the CDR3 reads TGCAGCGTTGAAGAAACCGCAGATACGCAGTATTTT.

This clonotype occurred a few times. V and J are TRBV12-3 or TRBV12-4 and TRBJ2-1; 9 positions match TRBD2. The CDR3 covers 16 residues. Trimming took 5 bases from V and 5 from J; bases not matched to a gene: 10. DNA of the CDR3: TGTGCCAGCAGTGACTCCGGGACTAGCAGAGACAATGAGCAGTTCTTC. Translation: CASSDSGTSRDNEQFF.

This clonotype was picked up a small number of times. CDR3 in DNA: TGTGCCAGCAGCTTAGGGTCGACGGGAAACATTCAGTACTTC. Protein product: CASSLGSTGNIQYF. The chain uses TRBV7-9 and TRBJ2-4; no reliable D call. There are 14 residues in the CDR3. V was pared by 1 base and J by 6 bases, with 10 bases between. Germline assignment: CDR1 SEHNR and CDR2 FQNEAQ (reference sequence).

The V and J genes are TRBV2 and TRBJ1-6; 7 nucleotides agree with TRBD1. Germline V gene data show CDR1 as SNHLY and CDR2 as FYNNEI. The CDR3 is made up of 16 amino acids. Trimming at V came to 5 bases and at J to 9 bases, leaving 13 bases not matched to a gene. The CDR3 bases are TGTGCCAGCAGTCGGGACAGCACCGATCTTCGTTCACCCCTCCACTTT. Translated: CASSRDSTDLRSPLHF.

This clonotype has more than one count but fewer than ten. The rearrangement links TRBV6-6 to TRBJ2-1; the D gene is possibly TRBD2 (6 bases). The CDR3 extends over 15 amino acids. The germline V gene encodes CDR1 MNHNY and CDR2 SVGAGI (reference sequence). The germline V and J ends were trimmed by 7 bases and 0 bases, with 13 bases remaining between them. The CDR3 DNA follows: TGTGCCAGCACCCCACTCGGGGGCTCCTACAATGAGCAGTTCTTC. This encodes CASTPLGGSYNEQFF.

V and J are TRBV4-3 and TRBJ2-5; D is uncertain. This CDR3 comprises 17 residues. Germline lookup yields CDR1 LGHNA and CDR2 YSLEER. Trimming stripped 0 bases from V and 5 bases from J, with 19 bases between. This chain's CDR3 is CASSQEGSKGPLETQYF. The CDR3 DNA reads TGCGCCAGCAGCCAAGAAGGAAGTAAGGGCCCCCTTGAGACCCAGTACTTC.

The V gene is TRBV27, the J gene TRBJ2-5; D remains ambiguous. Trimming cost V 8 bases and J 2 bases, with 12 bases left between them. CDR1 and CDR2 (germline): MNHEY, SMNVEV (reference sequence). This CDR3 spans 13 amino acids. CDR3 nucleotide sequence: TGTGCCAGCTCTCAGGCAGGACAAGAGACCCAGTACTTC. Translated: CASSQAGQETQYF.

This clonotype has a handful of counts. The chain combines TRBV11-2 with TRBJ2-5, with D possibly being TRBD1 or TRBD2 (5 bases each). CDR3 length equals 12 residues. The V and J ends lost 0 bases and 7 bases respectively, with 6 bases between them. In germline, CDR1 is SGHAT, CDR2 FQNNGV. The CDR3 region is CASSLDGGTQYF. In DNA, the CDR3 is TGTGCCAGCAGCTTAGATGGGGGGACCCAGTACTTC.

The chain combines TRBV28 with TRBJ2-3; TRBD2 matches 11 bases. Germline CDR1 reads MDHEN; CDR2 reads SYDVKM. Trimming cost V 2 bases and J 4 bases; bases outside gene matches: 2. This CDR3 region has 15 residues. The CDR3 region has the DNA TGTGCCAGCAGTTTAGGGACTAGCGGCGCAGATACGCAGTATTTT. Its translation: CASSLGTSGADTQYF.

J is TRBJ2-5 and V is TRBV3-1; no clear D. Germline-derived CDR1 and CDR2 are LGHDT and YNNKEL (reference sequence). This CDR3 spans 13 amino acids. Trimming took off 0 bases at V and 5 bases at J, with 7 bases between the two ends. In DNA, the CDR3 is TGTGCCAGCAGCCAAGATTACCTGGAGACCCAGTACTTC. Translating gives CASSQDYLETQYF.

This clonotype was found a few times. The chain uses TRBV5-1 and TRBJ2-1; no firm D call. The V gene lost 4 bases and the J gene lost 3 bases, with 11 bases spanning the gap. The CDR3 covers 14 residues. The germline gives CDR1 SGHRS, CDR2 YFSETQ. CDR3 nucleotides: TGCGCCAGCAGCCCCGACGGCTTCTACAATGAGCAGTTCTTC. The encoded protein is CASSPDGFYNEQFF.

This clonotype was seen only a few times. The chain has TRBV7-9 and TRBJ1-2; the D is unclear. This CDR3 is built from 15 residues. Trimming removed 1 base from V and 0 bases from J, with 9 bases in between. CDR1 is SEHNR and CDR2 is FQNEAQ in the germline V gene (reference sequence). The CDR3 spells CASSLVIPANYGYTF. In DNA form, the CDR3 reads TGTGCCAGCAGCTTAGTGATCCCAGCTAACTATGGCTACACCTTC.

This clonotype was seen at least ten times. The chain carries TRBV7-2 and TRBJ1-6, with TRBD1 matching over 7 bases. CDR3 length equals 15 residues. V trimming: 5 bases; J trimming: 4 bases; junction bases outside the gene matches: 5. Germline V lookup: CDR1 SGHTA, CDR2 FQGNSA. The CDR3 region is CASSPGQAYNSPLHF. The CDR3 region has the DNA TGTGCCAGCAGCCCTGGACAGGCATATAATTCACCCCTCCACTTT.

This clonotype was counted only a few times. The chain has TRBV7-8 and TRBJ2-7; D remains unclear. The V end lost 5 bases, the J end lost 6 bases, and 17 bases lay between the germline ends. The germline CDR1 and CDR2 sequences are SGHVS and FQNEAQ. The CDR3 has 14 amino acids. The CDR3 spells CASSRTTPGPEQYF. In DNA form, the CDR3 reads TGTGCCAGCAGCCGGACGACCCCCGGACCCGAGCAGTACTTC.

This sequence joins TRBV28 and TRBJ2-1; D remains ambiguous. CDR3 length: 13 residues. Trimming removed 7 bases from V and 5 bases from J, with 12 bases in between. CDR1 and CDR2 from the germline V gene are MDHEN and SYDVKM. The CDR3 DNA reads as TGTGCCAGCAAAGTGGGGAACGACAATGAGCAGTTCTTC. Its translation: CASKVGNDNEQFF.